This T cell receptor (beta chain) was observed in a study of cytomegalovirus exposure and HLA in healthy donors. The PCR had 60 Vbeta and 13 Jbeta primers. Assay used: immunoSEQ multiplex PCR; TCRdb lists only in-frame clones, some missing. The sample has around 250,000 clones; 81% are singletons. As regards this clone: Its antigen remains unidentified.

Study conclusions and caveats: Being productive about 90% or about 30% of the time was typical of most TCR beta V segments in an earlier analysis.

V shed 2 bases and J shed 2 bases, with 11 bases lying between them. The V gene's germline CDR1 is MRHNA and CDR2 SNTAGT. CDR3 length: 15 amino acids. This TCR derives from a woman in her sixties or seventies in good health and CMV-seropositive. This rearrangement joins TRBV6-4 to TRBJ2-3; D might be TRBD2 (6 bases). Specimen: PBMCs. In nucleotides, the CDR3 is TGTGCCAGCAGTGACAAGGCGGGATCCACAGATACGCAGTATTTT. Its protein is CASSDKAGSTDTQYF.